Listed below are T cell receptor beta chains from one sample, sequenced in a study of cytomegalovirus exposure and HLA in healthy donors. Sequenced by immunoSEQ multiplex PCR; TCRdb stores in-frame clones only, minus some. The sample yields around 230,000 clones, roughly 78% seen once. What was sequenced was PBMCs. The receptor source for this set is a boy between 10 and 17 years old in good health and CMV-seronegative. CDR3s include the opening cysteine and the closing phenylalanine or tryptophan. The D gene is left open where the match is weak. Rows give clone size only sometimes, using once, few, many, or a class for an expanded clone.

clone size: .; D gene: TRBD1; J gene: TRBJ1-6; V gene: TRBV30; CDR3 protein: CAGEQGSDSPLHF; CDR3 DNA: TGTGCCGGAGAACAGGGGTCAGATTCACCCCTCCACTTT
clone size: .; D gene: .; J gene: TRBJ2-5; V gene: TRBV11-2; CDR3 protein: CASSAREGETQYF; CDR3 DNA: TGTGCCAGCAGCGCCCGGGAAGGAGAGACCCAGTACTTC
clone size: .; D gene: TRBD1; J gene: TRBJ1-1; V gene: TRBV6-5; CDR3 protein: CASSYGQGTDTEAFF; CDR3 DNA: TGTGCCAGCAGTTACGGACAGGGGACGGACACTGAAGCTTTCTTT
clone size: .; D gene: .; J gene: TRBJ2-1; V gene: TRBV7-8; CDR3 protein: CASSLRVTGWNEQFF; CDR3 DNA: TGTGCCAGCAGCTTAAGGGTAACGGGGTGGAATGAGCAGTTCTTC
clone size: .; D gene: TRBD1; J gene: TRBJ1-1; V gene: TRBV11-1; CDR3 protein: CASSRTGGTEAFF; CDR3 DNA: TGTGCCAGCAGCCGGACAGGGGGCACTGAAGCTTTCTTT
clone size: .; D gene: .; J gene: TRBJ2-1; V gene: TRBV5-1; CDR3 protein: CASSLAFSMNNEQFF; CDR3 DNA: TGCGCCAGCAGCTTGGCGTTTAGCATGAACAATGAGCAGTTCTTC
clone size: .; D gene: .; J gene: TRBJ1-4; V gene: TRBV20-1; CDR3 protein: CSAPRGEKLFF; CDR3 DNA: TGCAGTGCGCCGCGTGGTGAAAAACTGTTTTTT
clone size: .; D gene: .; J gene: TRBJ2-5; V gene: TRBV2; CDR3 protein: CASSEGGWQETQYF; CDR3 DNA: TGTGCCAGCAGTGAAGGAGGGTGGCAAGAGACCCAGTACTTC
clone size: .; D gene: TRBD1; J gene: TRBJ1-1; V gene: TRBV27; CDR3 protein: CASSTRYRGWEAFF; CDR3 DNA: TGTGCCAGCAGTACCCGCTACAGGGGCTGGGAAGCTTTCTTT
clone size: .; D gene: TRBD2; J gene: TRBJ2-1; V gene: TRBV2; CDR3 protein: CASSEDQAGGRNEQFF; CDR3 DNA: TGTGCCAGCAGTGAAGACCAAGCGGGGGGGAGGAATGAGCAGTTCTTC
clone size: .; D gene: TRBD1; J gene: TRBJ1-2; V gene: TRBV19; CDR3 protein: CASSPRDRPNYGYTF; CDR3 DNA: TGTGCCAGTAGCCCCCGGGACAGGCCCAACTATGGCTACACCTTC
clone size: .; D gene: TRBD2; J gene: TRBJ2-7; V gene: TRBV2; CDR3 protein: CASIRTSGAYEQYF; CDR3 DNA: TGTGCCAGCATACGGACTAGCGGGGCCTACGAGCAGTACTTC
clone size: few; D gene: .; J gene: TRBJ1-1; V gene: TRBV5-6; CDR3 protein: CASSLGSGEAFF; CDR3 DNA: TGTGCCAGCAGCTTGGGAAGCGGTGAAGCTTTCTTT
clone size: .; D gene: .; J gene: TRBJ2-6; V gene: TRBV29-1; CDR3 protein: CSVRQRDYSSGANVLTF; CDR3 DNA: TGCAGCGTTAGGCAGAGAGATTACAGCTCTGGGGCCAACGTCCTGACTTTC
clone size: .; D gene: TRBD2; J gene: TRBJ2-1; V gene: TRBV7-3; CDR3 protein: CASSLGRGSGYNEQFF; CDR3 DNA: TGTGCCAGCAGCCTAGGGAGGGGTAGCGGCTACAATGAGCAGTTCTTC
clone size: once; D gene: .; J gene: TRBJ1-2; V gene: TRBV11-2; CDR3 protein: CASSLVQAGSRLNYGYTF; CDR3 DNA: TGTGCCAGCAGCTTAGTACAGGCAGGGTCCAGACTTAACTATGGCTACACCTTC
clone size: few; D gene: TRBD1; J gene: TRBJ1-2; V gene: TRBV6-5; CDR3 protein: CASSPYRGPPYGYTF; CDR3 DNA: TGTGCCAGCAGCCCATACAGGGGGCCCCCTTATGGCTACACCTTC
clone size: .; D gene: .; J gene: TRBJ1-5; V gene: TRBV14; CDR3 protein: CASSHGGGGNQPQHF; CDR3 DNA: TGTGCCAGCAGCCACGGAGGGGGGGGAAATCAGCCCCAGCATTTT
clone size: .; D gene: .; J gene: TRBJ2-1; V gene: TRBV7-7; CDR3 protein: CASSLAGLNNEQFF; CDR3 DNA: TGTGCCAGCAGCCTTGCGGGACTCAACAATGAGCAGTTCTTC
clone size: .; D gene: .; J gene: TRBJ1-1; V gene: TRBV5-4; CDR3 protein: CASSPRYDTEAFF; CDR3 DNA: TGTGCCAGCAGCCCCCGGTATGACACTGAAGCTTTCTTT
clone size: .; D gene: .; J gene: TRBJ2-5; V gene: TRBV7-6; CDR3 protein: CASSLAQLGQYF; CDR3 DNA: TGTGCCAGCAGCTTAGCACAGCTGGGCCAGTACTTC
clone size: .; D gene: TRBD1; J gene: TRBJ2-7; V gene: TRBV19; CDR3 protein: CASSIRQGQYETYEQYF; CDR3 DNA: TGTGCCAGTAGTATTAGGCAGGGACAGTATGAGACCTACGAGCAGTACTTC
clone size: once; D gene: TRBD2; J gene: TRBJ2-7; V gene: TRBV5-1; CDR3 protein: CASNPASSGGSEQYF; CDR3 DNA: TGCGCCAGCAACCCTGCCTCTAGCGGGGGAAGCGAGCAGTACTTC
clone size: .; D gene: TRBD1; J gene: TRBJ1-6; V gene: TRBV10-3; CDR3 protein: CAIGDRGDSPLHF; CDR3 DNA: TGTGCCATCGGGGACAGGGGTGATTCACCCCTCCACTTT
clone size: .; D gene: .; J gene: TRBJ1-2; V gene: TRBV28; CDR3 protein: CASTPPEGTNYGYTF; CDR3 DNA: TGTGCCAGCACCCCTCCCGAGGGTACCAACTATGGCTACACCTTC
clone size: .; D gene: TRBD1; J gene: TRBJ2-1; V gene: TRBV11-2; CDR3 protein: CASSFPRTGGYNEQFF; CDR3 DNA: TGTGCCAGCAGCTTCCCTAGGACAGGCGGCTACAATGAGCAGTTCTTC
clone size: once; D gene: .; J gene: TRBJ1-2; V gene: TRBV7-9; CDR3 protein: CASRQDINYGYTF; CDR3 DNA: TGTGCCAGCAGACAGGACATCAACTATGGCTACACCTTC
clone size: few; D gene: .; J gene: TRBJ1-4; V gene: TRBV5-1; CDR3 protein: CASSLANGGFIEKLFF; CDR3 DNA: TGCGCCAGCAGCTTGGCCAACGGGGGATTTATCGAAAAACTGTTTTTT
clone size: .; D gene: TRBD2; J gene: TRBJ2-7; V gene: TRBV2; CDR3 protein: CASQGGGFYEQYF; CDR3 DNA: TGTGCCAGCCAGGGCGGGGGGTTCTACGAGCAGTACTTC
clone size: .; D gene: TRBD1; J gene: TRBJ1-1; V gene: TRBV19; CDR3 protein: CASSTLQGVENTEAFF; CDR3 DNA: TGTGCCAGTAGTACCCTACAGGGGGTAGAGAACACTGAAGCTTTCTTT
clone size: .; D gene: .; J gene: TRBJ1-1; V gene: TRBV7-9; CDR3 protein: CASSSRGGEMNTEAFF; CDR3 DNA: TGTGCCAGCAGCTCGCGCGGGGGGGAGATGAACACTGAAGCTTTCTTT
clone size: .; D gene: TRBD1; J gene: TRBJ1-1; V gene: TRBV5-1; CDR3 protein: CASSLSQGGLDTEAFF; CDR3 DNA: TGCGCCAGCAGCTTGTCCCAGGGGGGCTTGGACACTGAAGCTTTCTTT
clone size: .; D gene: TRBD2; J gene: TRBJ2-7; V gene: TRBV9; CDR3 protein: CASSPAGGALIEQYF; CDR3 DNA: TGTGCCAGCAGCCCTGCGGGGGGCGCTTTAATCGAGCAGTACTTC
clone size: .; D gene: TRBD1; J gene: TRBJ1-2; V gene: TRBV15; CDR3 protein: CATSPRMGTGGSYTF; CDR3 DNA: TGTGCCACCAGCCCCAGAATGGGGACAGGGGGCTCCTACACCTTC